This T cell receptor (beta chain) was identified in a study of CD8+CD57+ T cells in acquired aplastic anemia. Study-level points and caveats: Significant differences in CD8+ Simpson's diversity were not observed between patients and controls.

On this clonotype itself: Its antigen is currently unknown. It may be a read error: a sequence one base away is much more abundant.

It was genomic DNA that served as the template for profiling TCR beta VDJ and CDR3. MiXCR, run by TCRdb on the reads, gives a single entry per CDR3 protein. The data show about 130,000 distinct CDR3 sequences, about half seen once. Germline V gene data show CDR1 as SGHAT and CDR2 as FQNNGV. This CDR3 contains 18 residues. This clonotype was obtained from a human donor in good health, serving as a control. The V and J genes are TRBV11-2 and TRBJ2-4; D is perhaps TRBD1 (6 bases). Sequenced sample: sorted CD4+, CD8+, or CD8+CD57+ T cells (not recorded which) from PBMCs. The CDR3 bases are TGTGCCAGCGGCTTCTTCTCAGGGGCCCTCCTAGCCAAAAACATTCAGTACTTC. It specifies CASGFFSGALLAKNIQYF. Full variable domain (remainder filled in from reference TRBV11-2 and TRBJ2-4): EAGVAQSPRYKIIEKRQSVAFWCNPISGHATLYWYQQILGQGPKLLIQFQNNGVVDDSQLPKDRFSAERLKGVDSTLKIQPAKLEDSAVYLCASGFFSGALLAKNIQYFGAGTRLSVL.